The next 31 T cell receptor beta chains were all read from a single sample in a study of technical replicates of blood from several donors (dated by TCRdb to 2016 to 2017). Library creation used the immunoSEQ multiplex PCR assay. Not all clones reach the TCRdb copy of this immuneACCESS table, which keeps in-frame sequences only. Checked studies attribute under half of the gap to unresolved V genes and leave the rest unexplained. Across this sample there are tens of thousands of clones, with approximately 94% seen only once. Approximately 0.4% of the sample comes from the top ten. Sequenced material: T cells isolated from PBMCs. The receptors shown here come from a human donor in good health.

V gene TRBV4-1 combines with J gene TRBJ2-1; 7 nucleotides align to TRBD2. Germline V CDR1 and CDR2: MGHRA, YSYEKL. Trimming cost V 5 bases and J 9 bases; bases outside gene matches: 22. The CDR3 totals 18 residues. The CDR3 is CASSSRRLWGREGIEQFF. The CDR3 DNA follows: TGCGCCAGCAGCTCAAGACGACTGTGGGGGAGGGAGGGCATTGAGCAGTTCTTC.

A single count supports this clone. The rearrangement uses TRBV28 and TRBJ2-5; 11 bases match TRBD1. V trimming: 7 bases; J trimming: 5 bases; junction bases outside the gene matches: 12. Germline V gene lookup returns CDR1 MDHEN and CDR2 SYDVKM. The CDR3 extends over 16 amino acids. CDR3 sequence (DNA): TGTGCCAGCACTGACCGGGACAGGGGGTATCTGGAGACCCAGTACTTC. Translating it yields CASTDRDRGYLETQYF.

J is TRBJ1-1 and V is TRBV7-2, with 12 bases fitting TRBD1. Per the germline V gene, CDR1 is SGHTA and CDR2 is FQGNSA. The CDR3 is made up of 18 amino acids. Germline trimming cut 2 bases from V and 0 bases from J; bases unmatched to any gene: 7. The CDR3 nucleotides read TGTGCCAGCAGCTTAATGTTAGGGACAGGGGGCCTGAACACTGAAGCTTTCTTT. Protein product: CASSLMLGTGGLNTEAFF. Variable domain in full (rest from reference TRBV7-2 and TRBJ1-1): GAGVSQSPSNKVTEKGKDVELRCDPISGHTALYWYRQSLGQGLEFLIYFQGNSAPDKSGLPSDRFSAERTGGSVSTLTIQRTQQEDSAVYLCASSLMLGTGGLNTEAFFGQGTRLTVV.

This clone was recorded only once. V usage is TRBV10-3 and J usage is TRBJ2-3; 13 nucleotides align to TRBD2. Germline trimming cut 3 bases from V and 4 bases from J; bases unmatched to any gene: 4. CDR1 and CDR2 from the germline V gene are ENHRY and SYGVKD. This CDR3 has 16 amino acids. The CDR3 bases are TGTGCCATCAGTGACGGACTAGCGGGAGAGGCAGATACGCAGTATTTT. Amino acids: CAISDGLAGEADTQYF.

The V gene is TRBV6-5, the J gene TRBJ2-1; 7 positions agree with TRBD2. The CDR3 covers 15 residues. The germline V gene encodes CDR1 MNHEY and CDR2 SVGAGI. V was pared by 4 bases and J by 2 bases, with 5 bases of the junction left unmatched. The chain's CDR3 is CASSSSGETYNEQFF. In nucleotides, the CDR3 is TGTGCCAGCAGTTCCAGCGGGGAAACCTACAATGAGCAGTTCTTC.

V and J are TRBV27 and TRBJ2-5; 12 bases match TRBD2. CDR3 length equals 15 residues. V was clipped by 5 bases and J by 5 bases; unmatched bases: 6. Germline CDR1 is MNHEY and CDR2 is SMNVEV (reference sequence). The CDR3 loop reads CASSPLAGGPETQYF. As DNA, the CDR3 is TGTGCCAGCAGTCCTCTAGCGGGAGGGCCCGAGACCCAGTACTTC.

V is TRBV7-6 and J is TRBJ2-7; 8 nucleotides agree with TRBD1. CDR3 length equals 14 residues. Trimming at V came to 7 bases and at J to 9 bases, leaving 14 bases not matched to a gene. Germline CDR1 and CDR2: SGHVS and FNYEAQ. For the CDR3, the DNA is TGTGCCAGCAACAGGGATGGGACAGGCAGTGTGCAGTACTTC. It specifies CASNRDGTGSVQYF.

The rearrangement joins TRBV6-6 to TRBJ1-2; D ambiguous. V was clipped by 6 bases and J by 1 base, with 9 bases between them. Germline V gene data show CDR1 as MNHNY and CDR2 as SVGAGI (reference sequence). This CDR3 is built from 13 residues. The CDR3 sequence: CASRPTDNYGYTF. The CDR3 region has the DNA TGTGCCAGCAGGCCCACTGATAACTATGGCTACACCTTC.

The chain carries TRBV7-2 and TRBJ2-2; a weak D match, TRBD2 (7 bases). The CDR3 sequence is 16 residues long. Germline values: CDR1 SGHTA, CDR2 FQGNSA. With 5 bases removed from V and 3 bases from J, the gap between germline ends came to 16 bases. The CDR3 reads CASSQRGGGDTGELFF. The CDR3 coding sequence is TGTGCCAGCAGCCAAAGGGGGGGCGGGGACACCGGGGAGCTGTTTTTT.

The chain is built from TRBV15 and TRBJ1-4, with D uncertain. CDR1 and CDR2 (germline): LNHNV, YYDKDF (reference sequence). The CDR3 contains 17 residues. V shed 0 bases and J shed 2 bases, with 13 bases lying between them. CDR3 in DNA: TGTGCCACCAGCAGAGATCTAGGTGGGAGGACTAATGAAAAACTGTTTTTT. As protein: CATSRDLGGRTNEKLFF.

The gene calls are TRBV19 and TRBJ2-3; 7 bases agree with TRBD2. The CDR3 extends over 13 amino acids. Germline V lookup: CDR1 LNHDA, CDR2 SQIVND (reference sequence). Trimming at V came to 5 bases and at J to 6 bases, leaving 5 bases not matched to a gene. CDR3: CASSWEGSDTQYF. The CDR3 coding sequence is TGTGCCAGTAGTTGGGAGGGATCCGATACGCAGTATTTT.

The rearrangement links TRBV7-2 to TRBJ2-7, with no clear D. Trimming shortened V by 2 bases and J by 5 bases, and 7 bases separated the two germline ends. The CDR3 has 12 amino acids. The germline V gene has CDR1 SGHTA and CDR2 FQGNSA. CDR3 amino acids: CASSLRLHEQYF. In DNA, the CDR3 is TGTGCCAGCAGCTTAAGACTTCACGAGCAGTACTTC.

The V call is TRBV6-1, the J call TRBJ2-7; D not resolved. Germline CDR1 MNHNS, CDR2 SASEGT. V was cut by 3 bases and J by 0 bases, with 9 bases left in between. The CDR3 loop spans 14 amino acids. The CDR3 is CASSDQEISYEQYF. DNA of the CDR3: TGTGCCAGCAGTGATCAGGAAATCTCCTACGAGCAGTACTTC.

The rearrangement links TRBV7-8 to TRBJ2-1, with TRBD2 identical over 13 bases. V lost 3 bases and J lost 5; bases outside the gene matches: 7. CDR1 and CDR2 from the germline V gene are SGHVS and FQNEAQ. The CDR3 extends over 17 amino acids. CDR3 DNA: TGTGCCAGCAGCTTTGGACTAGCGGGAGTGTGGAACAATGAGCAGTTCTTC. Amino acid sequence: CASSFGLAGVWNNEQFF.

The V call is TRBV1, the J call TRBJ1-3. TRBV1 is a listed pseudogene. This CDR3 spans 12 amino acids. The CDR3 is CTSSPGGNTIYF. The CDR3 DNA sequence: TGCACCAGCAGCCCCGGTGGAAACACCATATATTTT.

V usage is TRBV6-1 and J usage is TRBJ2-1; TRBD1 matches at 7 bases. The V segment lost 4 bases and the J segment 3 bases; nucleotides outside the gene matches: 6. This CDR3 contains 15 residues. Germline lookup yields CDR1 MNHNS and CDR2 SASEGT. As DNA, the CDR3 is TGTGCCAGCAGTGGGGAGACAGGGCACTACAATGAGCAGTTCTTC. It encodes CASSGETGHYNEQFF.

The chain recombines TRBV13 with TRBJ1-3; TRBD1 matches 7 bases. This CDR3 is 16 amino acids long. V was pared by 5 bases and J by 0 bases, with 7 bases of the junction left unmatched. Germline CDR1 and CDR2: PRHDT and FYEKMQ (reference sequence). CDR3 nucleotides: TGTGCCAGCAGCCGAGGGGACAGTCGCTCTGGAAACACCATATATTTT. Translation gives CASSRGDSRSGNTIYF.

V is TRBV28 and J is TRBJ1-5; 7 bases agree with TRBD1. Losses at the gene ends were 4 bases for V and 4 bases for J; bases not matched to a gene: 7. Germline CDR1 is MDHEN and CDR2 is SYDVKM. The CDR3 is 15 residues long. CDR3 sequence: CASSSTGVGNQPQHF. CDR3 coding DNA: TGTGCCAGCAGTTCAACAGGGGTGGGAAATCAGCCCCAGCATTTT. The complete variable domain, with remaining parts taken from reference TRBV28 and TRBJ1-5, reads DVKVTQSSRYLVKRTGEKVFLECVQDMDHENMFWYRQDPGLGLRLIYFSYDVKMKEKGDIPEGYSVSREKKERFSLILESASTNQTSMYLCASSSTGVGNQPQHFGDGTRLSIL.

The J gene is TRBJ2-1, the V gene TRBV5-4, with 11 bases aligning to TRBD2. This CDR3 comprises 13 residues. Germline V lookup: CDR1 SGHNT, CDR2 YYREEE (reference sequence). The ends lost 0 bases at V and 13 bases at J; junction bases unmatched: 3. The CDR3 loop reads CASSLETSGIQFF. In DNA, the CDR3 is TGTGCCAGCAGCTTGGAGACTAGCGGGATACAGTTCTTC. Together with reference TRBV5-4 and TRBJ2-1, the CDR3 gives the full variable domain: ETGVTQSPTHLIKTRGQQVTLRCSSQSGHNTVSWYQQALGQGPQFIFQYYREEENGRGNFPPRFSGLQFPNYSSELNVNALELDDSALYLCASSLETSGIQFFGPGTRLTVL.

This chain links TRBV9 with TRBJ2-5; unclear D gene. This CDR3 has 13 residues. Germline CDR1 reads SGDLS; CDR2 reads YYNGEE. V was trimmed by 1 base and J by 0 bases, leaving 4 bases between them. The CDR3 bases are TGTGCCAGCAGCGTAACGGACCAAGAGACCCAGTACTTC. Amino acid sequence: CASSVTDQETQYF.

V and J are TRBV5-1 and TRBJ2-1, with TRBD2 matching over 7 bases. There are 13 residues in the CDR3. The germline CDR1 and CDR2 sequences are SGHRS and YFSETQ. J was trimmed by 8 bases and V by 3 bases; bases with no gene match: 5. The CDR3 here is CASSSRLADEQFF. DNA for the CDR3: TGCGCCAGCAGCTCGAGACTAGCCGATGAGCAGTTCTTC.

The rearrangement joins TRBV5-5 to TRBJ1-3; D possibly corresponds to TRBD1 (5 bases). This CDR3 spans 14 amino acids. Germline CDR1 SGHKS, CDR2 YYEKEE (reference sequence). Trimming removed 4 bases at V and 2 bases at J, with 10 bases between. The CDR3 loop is CASSRGGTGNTIYF. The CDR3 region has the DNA TGTGCCAGCAGCCGGGGGGGGACTGGAAACACCATATATTTT.

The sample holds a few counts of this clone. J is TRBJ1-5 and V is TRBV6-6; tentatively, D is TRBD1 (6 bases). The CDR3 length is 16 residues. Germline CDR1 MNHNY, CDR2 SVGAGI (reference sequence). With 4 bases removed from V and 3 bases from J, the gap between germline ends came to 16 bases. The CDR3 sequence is CASSSLAGATNQPQHF. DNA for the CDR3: TGTGCCAGCAGTTCCCTGGCAGGGGCGACCAATCAGCCCCAGCATTTT.

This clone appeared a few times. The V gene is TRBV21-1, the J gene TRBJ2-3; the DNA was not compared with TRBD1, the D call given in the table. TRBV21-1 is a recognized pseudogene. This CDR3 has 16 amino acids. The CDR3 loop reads CASSKTGGKGTDTQYF. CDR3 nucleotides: TGTGCCAGCAGCAAAACAGGGGGCAAGGGCACAGATACGCAGTATTTT.

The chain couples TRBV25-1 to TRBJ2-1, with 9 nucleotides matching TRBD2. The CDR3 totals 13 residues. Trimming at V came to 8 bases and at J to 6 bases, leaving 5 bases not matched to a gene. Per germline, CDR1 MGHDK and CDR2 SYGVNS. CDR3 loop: CASSLAGRNEQFF. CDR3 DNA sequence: TGTGCCAGCTCTCTAGCGGGGCGCAATGAGCAGTTCTTC. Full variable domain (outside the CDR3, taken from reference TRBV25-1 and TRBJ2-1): EADIYQTPRYLVIGTGKKITLECSQTMGHDKMYWYQQDPGMELHLIHYSYGVNSTEKGDLSSESTVSRIRTEHFPLTLESARPSHTSQYLCASSLAGRNEQFFGPGTRLTVL.

The CDR3 reads CAWSVHGDQPQHF. Written as DNA, the CDR3 is TGTGCCTGGAGTGTACACGGGGATCAGCCCCAGCATTTT. V gene TRBV30 combines with J gene TRBJ1-5; D remains ambiguous. V was trimmed by 0 bases and J by 5 bases, leaving 8 bases between them. CDR1 and CDR2 (germline): GTSNPN, SVGIG (reference sequence). The CDR3 runs 13 residues.

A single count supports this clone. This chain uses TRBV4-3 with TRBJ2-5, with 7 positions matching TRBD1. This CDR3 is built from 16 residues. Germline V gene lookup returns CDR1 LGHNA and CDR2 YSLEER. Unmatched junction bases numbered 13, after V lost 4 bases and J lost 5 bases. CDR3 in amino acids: CASSLLRGHAGETQYF. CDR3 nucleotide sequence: TGCGCCAGCAGCCTATTAAGGGGGCACGCTGGGGAGACCCAGTACTTC.

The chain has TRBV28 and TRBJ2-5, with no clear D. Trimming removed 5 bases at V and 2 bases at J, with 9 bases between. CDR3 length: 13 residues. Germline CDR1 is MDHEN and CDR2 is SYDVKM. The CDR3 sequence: CASSPRRQETQYF. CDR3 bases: TGTGCCAGCAGTCCCCGCAGGCAAGAGACCCAGTACTTC. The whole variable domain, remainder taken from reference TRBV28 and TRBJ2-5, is DVKVTQSSRYLVKRTGEKVFLECVQDMDHENMFWYRQDPGLGLRLIYFSYDVKMKEKGDIPEGYSVSREKKERFSLILESASTNQTSMYLCASSPRRQETQYFGPGTRLLVL.

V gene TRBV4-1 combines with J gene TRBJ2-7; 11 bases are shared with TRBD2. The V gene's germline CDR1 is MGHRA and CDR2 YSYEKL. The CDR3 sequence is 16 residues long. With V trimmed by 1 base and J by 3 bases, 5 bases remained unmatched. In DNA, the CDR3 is TGCGCCAGCAGCCAAGGACTAGCGGGAACGAGCTACGAGCAGTACTTC. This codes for CASSQGLAGTSYEQYF.

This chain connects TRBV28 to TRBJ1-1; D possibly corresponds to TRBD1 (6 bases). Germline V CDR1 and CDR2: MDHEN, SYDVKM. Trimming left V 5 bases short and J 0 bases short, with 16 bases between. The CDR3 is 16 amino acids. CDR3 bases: TGTGCCAGCAGTCCCCTGGGGGGGCGCATGAACACTGAAGCTTTCTTT. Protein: CASSPLGGRMNTEAFF.

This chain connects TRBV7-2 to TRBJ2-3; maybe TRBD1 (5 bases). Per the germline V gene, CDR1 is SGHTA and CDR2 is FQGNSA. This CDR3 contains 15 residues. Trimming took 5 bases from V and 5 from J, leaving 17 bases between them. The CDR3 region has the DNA TGTGCCAGCAGCACCCAGGGTGGGTGGCTAGATACGCAGTATTTT. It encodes CASSTQGGWLDTQYF. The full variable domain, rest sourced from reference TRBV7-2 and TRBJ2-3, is GAGVSQSPSNKVTEKGKDVELRCDPISGHTALYWYRQSLGQGLEFLIYFQGNSAPDKSGLPSDRFSAERTGGSVSTLTIQRTQQEDSAVYLCASSTQGGWLDTQYFGPGTRLTVL.